This T cell receptor beta chain was recovered during a study of blood T cells in healthy people across ages. General observations from the study: When set beside aged donors, long-lived donors presented more naive CD4+ cells and higher diversity. Per million T cells, TCR beta diversity dropped about linearly as age rose.

There are 18 residues in the CDR3. V was pared by 4 bases and J by 0 bases, with 19 bases between. CDR1 and CDR2 from the germline V gene are SEHNR and FQNEAQ (reference sequence). As concerns this clonotype: Its antigen is as yet unknown.

Total RNA, at least 6 micrograms per sample, was extracted from PBMCs. Through a sample-barcoded 5' primer and a J-beta primer mix, a second PCR was run for roughly 6 to 11 cycles. A single record per CDR3 protein comes from TCRdb applying MiXCR to the 5' RACE reads. The sample has about 1.7 million distinct CDR3 sequences, roughly 28% seen once. The sample comprised blood. The genes are TRBV7-9 and TRBJ1-5; possibly TRBD1 for D (6 bases). The sequence derives from a woman between 25 and 40 years old in good health. CDR3 DNA sequence: TGTGCCAGCAGCTACGGAGGGGGGCCTACTTATAGCAATCAGCCCCAGCATTTT. Protein sequence: CASSYGGGPTYSNQPQHF.